This T cell receptor beta chain was profiled in a study of beta chain features in type 1 diabetes. Whole-study findings and limits: Moderate but significant shortening of TCRB CDR3s was recorded in all four CD4+ subsets from Type 1 diabetes patients. Across patients, naive, central memory and Treg TCRB repertoires exhibited apparently greater similarity than was observed across healthy donors. Cells that show high TCR expression could be over-represented by cDNA sequencing.

This clone was detected only a few times. The antigen remains undetermined. Via the markers CD45RO/CCR7/CD25/CD127/CD95/CD27, stem cell-like memory, regulatory, central memory and naive CD4+ cells were sorted. Sort purity for all populations was recorded as exceeding 98%. Since all of the isolated RNA was reverse transcribed, expressed TCRB transcripts were what got sequenced. Sequenced by immunoSEQ multiplex PCR; TCRdb stores in-frame clones only, minus some. The sample records more than 250,000 clones, around 25% being singletons. CDR1 and CDR2 (germline): KGHSH, LQKENI. The CDR3 has 12 amino acids. V shed 4 bases, J shed 3 bases, and the junction held 0 bases outside the gene matches.

The sequenced material came from naive CD4+ T cells from blood. This chain connects TRBV18 to TRBJ2-7; TRBD1 matches 7 bases. The source is a woman in her 30s with type 1 diabetes. CDR3 sequence (DNA): TGTGCCAGCTCACGGACAGGCTACGAGCAGTACTTC. It codes for CASSRTGYEQYF.